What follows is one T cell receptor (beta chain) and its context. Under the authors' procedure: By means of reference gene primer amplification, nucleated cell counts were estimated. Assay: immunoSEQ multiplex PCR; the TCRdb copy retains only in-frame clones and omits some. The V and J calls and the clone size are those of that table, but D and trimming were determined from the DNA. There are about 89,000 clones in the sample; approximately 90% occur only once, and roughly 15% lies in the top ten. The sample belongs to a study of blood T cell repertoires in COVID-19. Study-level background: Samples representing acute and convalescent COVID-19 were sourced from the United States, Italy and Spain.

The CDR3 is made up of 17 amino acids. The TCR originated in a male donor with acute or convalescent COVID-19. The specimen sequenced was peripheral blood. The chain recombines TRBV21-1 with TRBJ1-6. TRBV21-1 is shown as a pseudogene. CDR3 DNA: TGTGCCAGCAGCAAAGGCGGGGTGCGGTCCTATAATTCACCCCTCCACTTT. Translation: CASSKGGVRSYNSPLHF.